A selection of T cell receptor beta chains follows, all from one sample in a study of spatial heterogeneity in lung cancer. MiXCR, applied by TCRdb to the 5' RACE reads, yields one record per CDR3 protein. Among more than 65,000 distinct CDR3 sequences listed, 10% to 15% were seen once. This sample comprised PBMCs, obtained at surgery. All receptors derive from a male donor with early-stage non-small cell lung cancer. Both conserved end residues are part of each CDR3. The order of the fields is D gene, clone size, CDR3 length, V gene, J gene, CDR3 protein, CDR3 DNA. The D gene is left open where the match is weak. Clone size, where shown, is once, few, many, or a class for clones that have expanded.

>TRBD1|many|12|TRBV29-1|TRBJ1-2
CSVSGGNYGYTF
TGCAGCGTTTCAGGGGGCAACTATGGCTACACCTTC
>TRBD1|-|17|TRBV5-4|TRBJ2-3
CASSLALGVRGTDTQYF
TGTGCCAGCAGCTTGGCCTTGGGGGTCAGGGGGACAGATACGCAGTATTTT
>-|-|16|TRBV5-1|TRBJ2-1
CASSSGGVAGLNEQFF
TGCGCCAGCAGCTCAGGGGGGGTAGCGGGATTAAATGAGCAGTTCTTC
>TRBD1|few|16|TRBV5-1|TRBJ2-2
CASSLSGTGGTGELFF
TGCGCCAGCAGCCTATCCGGGACAGGGGGCACCGGGGAGCTGTTTTTT
>-|few|15|TRBV6-4|TRBJ2-5
CASSATGRSEETQYF
TGTGCCAGCAGTGCAACAGGGAGGTCCGAAGAGACCCAGTACTTC
>-|-|14|TRBV5-1|TRBJ2-2
CASSPLSDTGELFF
TGCGCCAGCAGCCCCCTGTCTGACACCGGGGAGCTGTTTTTT
>-|-|16|TRBV6-1|TRBJ1-5
CASSDKAGRSNQPQHF
TGTGCCAGCAGTGACAAAGCAGGGAGAAGCAATCAGCCCCAGCATTTT
>TRBD2|-|16|TRBV7-9|TRBJ2-3
CASSLAGLGGVDTQYF
TGTGCCAGCAGCTTAGCGGGACTAGGTGGAGTAGATACGCAGTATTTT
>TRBD1|-|14|TRBV30|TRBJ1-1
CAWSVGTGGTEAFF
TGTGCCTGGAGTGTTGGGACAGGGGGGACTGAAGCTTTCTTT
>TRBD1|few|13|TRBV29-1|TRBJ1-1
CSVYRGPNTEAFF
TGCAGCGTTTACAGGGGGCCAAACACTGAAGCTTTCTTT
>-|-|16|TRBV24-1|TRBJ2-1
CATSDFRGLGNNEQFF
TGTGCCACCAGTGATTTCCGGGGGTTAGGAAACAATGAGCAGTTCTTC
>TRBD2|medium-sized|15|TRBV6-2/TRBV6-3|TRBJ2-7
CASSRSGSASYEQYF
TGTGCCAGCAGTCGTAGCGGGAGCGCTTCCTACGAGCAGTACTTC
>-|few|16|TRBV5-1|TRBJ2-2
CASSFPQGLDTGELFF
TGCGCCAGCAGCTTTCCCCAGGGATTGGACACCGGGGAGCTGTTTTTT
>TRBD2|-|16|TRBV3-1|TRBJ2-3
CASSPGGGGFTDTQYF
TGTGCCAGCAGCCCGGGGGGCGGGGGGTTCACAGATACGCAGTATTTT
>TRBD1|-|16|TRBV29-1|TRBJ1-1
CSVARDRGVLDTEAFF
TGCAGCGTTGCCCGGGACAGGGGGGTCCTGGACACTGAAGCTTTCTTT
>-|many|17|TRBV4-2|TRBJ2-3
CASSQDLGGAGTDTQYF
TGTGCCAGCAGCCAAGATCTTGGGGGAGCTGGCACAGATACGCAGTATTTT
>TRBD2|-|18|TRBV10-3|TRBJ2-2
CAISGGLAGDKNTGELFF
TGTGCCATCAGTGGGGGACTAGCGGGGGATAAGAACACCGGGGAGCTGTTTTTT
>TRBD2|-|16|TRBV4-1|TRBJ2-3
CASSQGAAGYTDTQYF
TGCGCCAGCAGCCAAGGGGCAGCGGGGTACACAGATACGCAGTATTTT
>TRBD2|-|19|TRBV9|TRBJ2-4
CASSPQTSGGGLAKNIQYF
TGTGCCAGCAGCCCACAGACTAGCGGGGGTGGGCTAGCCAAAAACATTCAGTACTTC
>-|once|14|TRBV19|TRBJ1-1
CASRRRGMNTEAFF
TGTGCCAGTCGTCGTCGGGGGATGAACACTGAAGCTTTCTTT
>TRBD1|few|16|TRBV7-8|TRBJ2-2
CASSYFRDRGHGELFF
TGTGCCAGCAGCTACTTCCGGGACAGGGGGCACGGGGAGCTGTTTTTT
>-|many|15|TRBV6-4|TRBJ2-3
CASSDTTDGGDTQYF
TGTGCCAGCAGTGACACGACGGATGGAGGAGATACGCAGTATTTT
>-|once|12|TRBV20-1|TRBJ2-3
CSALPDSGTQYF
TGCAGTGCTTTGCCCGACTCAGGCACGCAGTATTTT
>TRBD1|few|13|TRBV24-1|TRBJ2-7
CATSDLDRAEQYF
TGTGCCACCAGTGACCTCGACAGGGCCGAGCAGTACTTC
>-|-|13|TRBV21-1|TRBJ1-2
CARLVRPHYGYTF
TGTGCCAGACTGGTGCGCCCACACTATGGCTACACCTTC
>-|many|15|TRBV11-2|TRBJ2-3
CASSLMGAWTDTQYF
TGTGCCAGCAGCTTAATGGGGGCTTGGACAGATACGCAGTATTTT
>TRBD1|-|14|TRBV4-2|TRBJ1-2
CASSQETGGNGYTF
TGTGCCAGCAGCCAAGAAACAGGGGGGAATGGCTACACCTTC
>-|many|14|TRBV10-3|TRBJ1-2
CAISSLEGVEGYTF
TGTGCCATCAGCTCCTTGGAGGGGGTTGAAGGCTACACCTTC
>-|few|12|TRBV25-1|TRBJ2-7
CASRTTVYEQYF
TGTGCCAGCAGGACGACAGTCTACGAGCAGTACTTC
>-|few|13|TRBV3-1|TRBJ1-2
CASSQDGLRGYTF
TGTGCCAGCAGCCAAGACGGACTGCGGGGCTACACCTTC
>TRBD1|few|12|TRBV20-1|TRBJ2-7
CSATDRGNEQYF
TGCAGTGCTACCGACAGGGGTAACGAGCAGTACTTC
>TRBD2|many|13|TRBV20-1|TRBJ2-5
CSALGTNVETQYF
TGCAGTGCTCTCGGGACTAATGTGGAGACCCAGTACTTC
>-|many|15|TRBV27|TRBJ1-4
CASQSWTSGQEKLFF
TGTGCCAGCCAATCTTGGACATCGGGTCAAGAAAAACTGTTTTTT
>-|-|14|TRBV6-5|TRBJ1-6
CASRKEGYNSPLHF
TGTGCCAGCAGGAAAGAGGGCTATAATTCACCCCTCCACTTT
>-|few|12|TRBV6-2/TRBV6-3|TRBJ1-1
CASSILGTEAFF
TGTGCCAGCAGTATACTGGGAACTGAAGCTTTCTTT
>TRBD1|-|13|TRBV7-8|TRBJ1-2
CASSLSQGGGYTF
TGTGCCAGCAGCTTAAGCCAGGGGGGTGGCTACACCTTC
>TRBD2|-|15|TRBV12-3/TRBV12-4|TRBJ2-1
CASSWTSGRDNEQFF
TGTGCCAGCAGTTGGACTAGCGGGAGAGACAATGAGCAGTTCTTC
>-|-|15|TRBV7-9|TRBJ2-5
CASSKRESGLETQYF
TGTGCCAGCAGCAAACGGGAATCGGGGCTCGAGACCCAGTACTTC
>-|few|15|TRBV29-1|TRBJ2-5
CSVETGTPNQETQYF
TGCAGCGTTGAAACAGGGACACCCAACCAAGAGACCCAGTACTTC
>TRBD1|many|13|TRBV12-3/TRBV12-4|TRBJ1-1
CASSLGQGLEAFF
TGTGCCAGCAGCCTTGGACAGGGACTTGAAGCTTTCTTT
>TRBD1|few|17|TRBV20-1|TRBJ2-7
CSALSPGTGAVTYEQYF
TGCAGTGCTCTGAGTCCCGGGACAGGGGCGGTCACCTACGAGCAGTACTTC
>-|-|13|TRBV19|TRBJ1-5
CASSISPGKGQHF
TGTGCCAGTAGTATATCACCGGGAAAAGGTCAGCATTTT
>TRBD2|many|15|TRBV6-5|TRBJ2-1
CASSSASGKINEQFF
TGTGCCAGCAGTTCCGCTAGCGGGAAAATCAATGAGCAGTTCTTC
>-|-|14|TRBV3-1|TRBJ1-2
CASSPRDVGYGYTF
TGTGCCAGCAGCCCCCGGGACGTCGGTTATGGCTACACCTTC
>TRBD2|few|14|TRBV4-1|TRBJ2-3
CASSQAAGADTQYF
TGCGCCAGCAGCCAAGCAGCGGGAGCAGATACGCAGTATTTT
>-|many|11|TRBV24-1|TRBJ2-1
CATSELHEQFF
TGTGCCACCAGTGAACTCCATGAGCAGTTCTTC
>TRBD1|-|14|TRBV5-1|TRBJ1-1
CASSPTGARFEAFF
TGCGCCAGCAGCCCGACAGGGGCTCGCTTTGAAGCTTTCTTT
>TRBD2|few|17|TRBV18|TRBJ2-3
CASSLSASGSPTDTQYF
TGTGCCAGCTCACTTTCGGCAAGCGGGAGCCCCACAGATACGCAGTATTTT
>-|many|12|TRBV29-1|TRBJ1-5
CSVGGSNQPQHF
TGCAGCGTTGGAGGTAGCAATCAGCCCCAGCATTTT
>TRBD2|-|13|TRBV29-1|TRBJ2-5
CSVTSGAAKTQYF
TGCAGCGTAACTAGCGGGGCGGCAAAGACCCAGTACTTC
>TRBD1|-|13|TRBV30|TRBJ2-7
CASIFDRGYEQYF
TGTGCCTCGATATTCGACAGGGGTTACGAGCAGTACTTC
>-|-|16|TRBV19|TRBJ1-6
CASSIDGGRGNSPLHF
TGTGCCAGTAGTATAGATGGTGGCAGGGGTAATTCACCCCTCCACTTT
>-|-|11|TRBV20-1|TRBJ1-2
CSANRPYGYTF
TGCAGTGCGAACAGGCCCTATGGCTACACCTTC
>-|-|13|TRBV2|TRBJ2-2
CASSVGVGGELFF
TGTGCCAGCAGTGTAGGGGTCGGCGGGGAGCTGTTTTTT
>-|-|14|TRBV11-1|TRBJ1-1
CASSLAGGTTEAFF
TGTGCCAGCAGCTTAGCGGGAGGGACCACTGAAGCTTTCTTT
>-|-|14|TRBV29-1|TRBJ2-7
CSVSSGTAAYEQYF
TGCAGCGTTTCTTCCGGGACGGCAGCCTACGAGCAGTACTTC
>-|many|10|TRBV29-1|TRBJ2-5
CSVGQETQYF
TGCAGCGTTGGTCAGGAGACCCAGTACTTC
>-|few|13|TRBV2|TRBJ2-7
CASSDGQLREQYF
TGTGCCAGCAGTGATGGGCAGCTACGAGAGCAGTACTTC
>-|few|14|TRBV5-1|TRBJ2-7
CASSEGHGPYEQYF
TGCGCCAGCAGCGAGGGTCACGGACCCTACGAGCAGTACTTC
>TRBD1|medium-sized|13|TRBV29-1|TRBJ2-1
CSVVGTAYNEQFF
TGCAGCGTTGTAGGGACAGCATACAATGAGCAGTTCTTC